This T cell receptor beta chain was captured by sequencing in a study of T cell changes during pregnancy in multiple sclerosis. TCRdb keeps only in-frame clones here, not all; method: immunoSEQ multiplex PCR. This table has tens of thousands of clones, around nine tenths appearing once. This TCR derives from a female donor in good health, enrolled as a control in a pregnancy study. Sample: CD4+ T cells from peripheral blood mononuclear cells, taken in the second trimester of pregnancy.

In DNA, the CDR3 is TGTGCCAGTAGACTAGAGTTCAGTGGAAACACCATATATTTT. This encodes CASRLEFSGNTIYF. The V and J genes are TRBV19 and TRBJ1-3; D gene uncertain. This CDR3 has 14 residues. CDR1 LNHDA and CDR2 SQIVND come from the germline V gene (reference sequence). Trimming cost V 6 bases and J 3 bases, with 12 bases left between them.